This TCR beta chain was sequenced in a study of regulatory T cells in long-lasting Graves disease. Study-level information: Graves' patients diagnosed newly had used antithyroid drugs under 3 months.

CDR1 SEHNR and CDR2 FQNEAQ come from the germline V gene (reference sequence). V lost 1 base, J lost 0 bases, and 2 bases stayed unmatched. The CDR3 contains 15 residues. Time point denoted: newly diagnosed GD, antithyroid drugs for less than 3 months. Generation of the TCR library employed RNA extracted from PBMCs. In building TCR beta libraries, iRepertoire HTBI primers were used together with Arm-PCR of CDR3 regions. TCRdb used MiXCR to reprocess the multiplex PCR reads, holding one entry per CDR3 protein. The top ten hold around 11% of the sample, which has about 220,000 distinct CDR3 sequences, roughly 18% seen once. The sample was also reused in another study, on T cells in Graves' hyperthyroidism and ophthalmopathy. This second study notes: Ophthalmopathy cases were set apart from stable hyperthyroidism by a 13 V-J model.

The gene calls are TRBV7-9 and TRBJ2-7; 8 positions agree with TRBD2. This specimen was peripheral blood mononuclear cells (PBMCs), taken at new diagnosis, from a patient treated with antithyroid drugs. The receptor was isolated from a woman between 25 and 40 years old with Graves disease. As DNA, the CDR3 is TGTGCCAGCAGCTTAGAAGCGGGGGACTCCTACGAGCAGTACTTC. Translation: CASSLEAGDSYEQYF.